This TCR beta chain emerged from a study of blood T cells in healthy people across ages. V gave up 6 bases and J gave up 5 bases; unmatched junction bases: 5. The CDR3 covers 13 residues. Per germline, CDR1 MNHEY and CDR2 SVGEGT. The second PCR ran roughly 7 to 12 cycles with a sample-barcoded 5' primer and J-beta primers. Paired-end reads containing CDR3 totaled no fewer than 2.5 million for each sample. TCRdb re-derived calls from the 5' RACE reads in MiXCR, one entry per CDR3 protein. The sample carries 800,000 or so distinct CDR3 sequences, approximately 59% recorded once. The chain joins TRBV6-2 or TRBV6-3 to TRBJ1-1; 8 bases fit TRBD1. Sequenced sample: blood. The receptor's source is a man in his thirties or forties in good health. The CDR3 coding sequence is TGTGCCAGCAGAGGACAGGGTCGAACTGAAGCTTTCTTT. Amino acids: CASRGQGRTEAFF.